The 26 T cell receptor beta chains listed next were all sequenced from one sample in a study of PD-1 blockade in classical Hodgkin lymphoma. Time point reported: cycle 4 day 1 (C4D1), after more than five weeks of nivolumab. All patients experienced relapse after autologous stem cell transplantation, and brentuximab vedotin exposure was variable. CD4+ T cells were purified from thawed PBMCs by magnetic negative selection. Only in-frame clones appear in the TCRdb table, and some are missing; sequencing was by immunoSEQ multiplex PCR. The sample has about 12,000 clones; roughly four fifths are singletons. The source material was CD4+ T cells from blood, sampled before the fourth cycle of nivolumab. The receptors here all came from a human donor with classical Hodgkin lymphoma.

This chain joins TRBV2 and TRBJ1-2; D might be TRBD1 (6 bases). The CDR3 spans 14 residues. The V and J ends lost 4 bases and 4 bases respectively, with 13 bases between them. The V gene's germline CDR1 is SNHLY and CDR2 FYNNEI. The CDR3 nucleotides read TGTGCCAGCAGTGCCTCGACAGGCCCCTATGGCTACACCTTC. Translated, it gives CASSASTGPYGYTF.

The V call is TRBV4-1, the J call TRBJ1-1; D is possibly TRBD1 (6 bases). Germline values: CDR1 MGHRA, CDR2 YSYEKL. This CDR3 is built from 13 residues. V lost 4 bases and J 5 bases, leaving 11 bases between the germline ends. CDR3 sequence (DNA): TGCGCCAGCAGCCTTTCCAGGGGAACTGAAGCTTTCTTT. It is translated as CASSLSRGTEAFF.

This clone was recorded a few times. The CDR3 DNA reads as TGCGCCAGCAGCCCCGGGACTAGCGGGAGAACCCAGTACTTC. This encodes CASSPGTSGRTQYF. The chain carries TRBV4-1 and TRBJ2-5; 14 nucleotides line up with TRBD2. The germline gives CDR1 MGHRA, CDR2 YSYEKL. The junction had 3 bases not matched to a gene; V was cut back by 4 bases and J by 8 bases. CDR3 length: 14 residues.

The chain carries TRBV5-1 and TRBJ2-7; D is unresolved. Germline CDR1 and CDR2: SGHRS and YFSETQ. V was trimmed by 2 bases and J by 5 bases, leaving 8 bases between them. The CDR3 is made up of 12 amino acids. The CDR3 sequence is CASSFGIHEQYF. The CDR3 DNA reads as TGCGCCAGCAGCTTTGGCATCCACGAGCAGTACTTC. The complete variable domain, with remaining parts taken from reference TRBV5-1 and TRBJ2-7, reads KAGVTQTPRYLIKTRGQQVTLSCSPISGHRSVSWYQQTPGQGLQFLFEYFSETQRNKGNFPGRFSGRQFSNSRSEMNVSTLELGDSALYLCASSFGIHEQYFGPGTRLTVT.

This clone was picked up one time. V usage is TRBV25-1 and J usage is TRBJ1-1; D might be TRBD1 (5 bases). With 5 bases removed from V and 0 bases from J, the gap between germline ends came to 13 bases. Germline V gene lookup returns CDR1 MGHDK and CDR2 SYGVNS. The CDR3 length is 15 residues. DNA of the CDR3: TGTGCCAGCAGTACCTCAGACAGAATGAACACTGAAGCTTTCTTT. The encoded protein is CASSTSDRMNTEAFF.

The chain recombines TRBV28 with TRBJ1-1; 7 nucleotides agree with TRBD1. This CDR3 is built from 14 residues. In germline, CDR1 is MDHEN, CDR2 SYDVKM. With 1 base clipped from V and 3 bases from J, the junction kept 2 bases outside the gene matches. The CDR3 spells CASSLFRGDTEAFF. In DNA, the CDR3 is TGTGCCAGCAGTTTATTCAGGGGGGACACTGAAGCTTTCTTT.

The chain is built from TRBV7-3 and TRBJ2-4, with D unclear. Germline values: CDR1 SGHTA, CDR2 FQGTGA. Trimming took off 6 bases at V and 0 bases at J, with 6 bases between the two ends. CDR3 length: 13 amino acids. CDR3 residues: CASSLGAKNIQYF. CDR3 in DNA: TGTGCCAGCAGTTTAGGAGCCAAAAACATTCAGTACTTC.

This clone was observed a handful of times. The V and J genes are TRBV2 and TRBJ1-6; no reliable D call. The CDR3 covers 15 residues. In germline, CDR1 is SNHLY, CDR2 FYNNEI. V lost 6 bases, J lost 0 bases, and 9 bases lay in between. The DNA of the CDR3 is TGTGCCAGCAGAACCAGTTCCTCCTATAATTCACCCCTCCACTTT. Protein sequence: CASRTSSSYNSPLHF.

The V call is TRBV27, the J call TRBJ2-2, with D possibly TRBD1 on 5 matching bases. CDR3 size: 15 residues. V was trimmed by 3 bases and J by 7 bases, leaving 15 bases between them. Germline CDR1 is MNHEY and CDR2 is SMNVEV (reference sequence). The CDR3 protein is CASSFIDAQGGELFF. CDR3 nucleotides: TGTGCCAGCAGTTTCATCGACGCCCAGGGCGGGGAGCTGTTTTTT.

The V call is TRBV19, the J call TRBJ1-6; perhaps TRBD1 as D (5 bases). The V end was cut by 4 bases, the J end by 2 bases, with 12 bases between. Germline CDR1 reads LNHDA; CDR2 reads SQIVND (reference sequence). The CDR3 sequence is 16 residues long. The CDR3 sequence: CASSTRDRAYNSPLHF. The CDR3 DNA reads TGTGCCAGTAGTACGAGAGACAGAGCCTATAATTCACCCCTCCACTTT. Combining the CDR3 with reference TRBV19 and TRBJ1-6 gives the whole variable domain DGGITQSPKYLFRKEGQNVTLSCEQNLNHDAMYWYRQDPGQGLRLIYYSQIVNDFQKGDIAEGYSVSREKKESFPLTVTSAQKNPTAFYLCASSTRDRAYNSPLHFGNGTRLTVT.

The count of this clone is one. This chain links TRBV28 with TRBJ2-3; 7 bases fit TRBD2. The CDR3 is 14 residues long. Germline V gene lookup returns CDR1 MDHEN and CDR2 SYDVKM. J was trimmed by 4 bases and V by 10 bases; bases with no gene match: 11. The CDR3 loop is CATSRIAGSDTQYF. CDR3 nucleotides: TGTGCCACCTCCAGGATAGCGGGCTCAGATACGCAGTATTTT.

This clone has only a few counts. The rearrangement joins TRBV6-6 to TRBJ2-7; 10 nucleotides agree with TRBD1. J gave up 4 bases and V 6 bases, and 6 bases lay outside the gene matches. The CDR3 consists of 14 residues. Germline loops: CDR1 MNHNY, CDR2 SVGAGI (reference sequence). This CDR3 reads CASRTGTGVYEQYF. The CDR3 nucleotides are TGTGCCAGCAGGACCGGGACAGGGGTATACGAGCAGTACTTC.

This chain links TRBV18 with TRBJ2-5; D unclear. Germline CDR1 and CDR2: KGHSH and LQKENI. The V end was cut by 5 bases, the J end by 1 base, with 5 bases between. The CDR3 covers 12 residues. The CDR3 bases are TGTGCCAGCTCAGCGAGCCAAGAGACCCAGTACTTC. It specifies CASSASQETQYF.

The rearrangement links TRBV2 to TRBJ1-2; 7 bases agree with TRBD1. There are 16 residues in the CDR3. J lost 4 bases, V lost 1 base, and 9 bases had no gene match. Germline values: CDR1 SNHLY, CDR2 FYNNEI. In DNA form, the CDR3 reads TGTGCCAGCAGTGAAGAGGGGGCACAGTACTCCTATGGCTACACCTTC. Residues: CASSEEGAQYSYGYTF. The full variable domain, with the rest looked up from reference TRBV2 and TRBJ1-2, is EPEVTQTPSHQVTQMGQEVILRCVPISNHLYFYWYRQILGQKVEFLVSFYNNEISEKSEIFDDQFSVERPDGSNFTLKIRSTKLEDSAMYFCASSEEGAQYSYGYTFGSGTRLTVV.

The rearrangement uses TRBV6-4 and TRBJ2-1; 10 nucleotides align to TRBD1. Germline CDR1 and CDR2: MRHNA and SNTAGT. The CDR3 contains 15 residues. V shed 8 bases, J shed 7 bases, and the junction held 11 bases outside the gene matches. The CDR3 sequence: CASGETGGARNEQFF. In nucleotides, the CDR3 is TGTGCCAGCGGGGAGACAGGGGGCGCGAGGAATGAGCAGTTCTTC.

The rearrangement joins TRBV19 to TRBJ2-5; possibly TRBD2 for D (6 bases). The J call may be mistaken, given a closer DNA end match to TRBJ2-7. Germline V gene data show CDR1 as LNHDA and CDR2 as SQIVND (reference sequence). CDR3 size: 16 residues. CDR3 nucleotides: TGTGCCAGTAGTATAGTTGGCGGGGTAGCCACCTACGAGCAGTACTTC. It specifies CASSIVGGVATYEQYF.

The rearrangement links TRBV2 to TRBJ2-1; TRBD2 matches at 12 bases. Trimming took 4 bases from V and 9 from J; bases not matched to a gene: 10. Germline V gives CDR1 SNHLY, CDR2 FYNNEI. The CDR3 spans 16 residues. CDR3 residues: CASSAASGRAKGEQFF. DNA for the CDR3: TGTGCCAGCAGTGCCGCTAGCGGGAGGGCCAAGGGTGAGCAGTTCTTC.

This chain uses TRBV7-8 with TRBJ1-3; D is unclear. This CDR3 comprises 13 residues. Germline lookup yields CDR1 SGHVS and CDR2 FQNEAQ. The V gene lost 6 bases and the J gene lost 0 bases, with 6 bases spanning the gap. DNA for the CDR3: TGTGCCAGCAGTCAGGTCTCTGGAAACACCATATATTTT. Protein: CASSQVSGNTIYF.

V and J are TRBV11-3 and TRBJ2-5; D unclear. The germline V gene has CDR1 SGHNT and CDR2 YENEEA. V gave up 0 bases and J gave up 1 base, with 6 bases separating them. CDR3 size: 14 residues. The CDR3 loop is CASSLEPRQETQYF. For the CDR3, the DNA is TGTGCCAGCAGCTTAGAACCGCGCCAAGAGACCCAGTACTTC.

The rearrangement links TRBV15 to TRBJ2-2; D not certain. Germline V CDR1 and CDR2: LNHNV, YYDKDF (reference sequence). The CDR3 extends over 13 amino acids. Trimming cost V 5 bases and J 3 bases, with 7 bases left between them. CDR3 sequence: CATSADHTGELFF. The CDR3 DNA is TGTGCCACCAGCGCCGACCACACCGGGGAGCTGTTTTTT.

This chain connects TRBV6-5 to TRBJ1-2, with D maybe TRBD1 (6 bases). Trimming stripped 6 bases from V and 2 bases from J, with 7 bases between. The CDR3 totals 12 residues. Germline V gene data show CDR1 as MNHEY and CDR2 as SVGAGI. This chain's CDR3 is CASRQGNYGYTF. The CDR3 coding sequence is TGTGCCAGCAGACAGGGCAACTATGGCTACACCTTC.

The rearrangement uses TRBV7-9 and TRBJ2-2; 14 bases agree with TRBD2. CDR3 size: 15 residues. With V trimmed by 6 bases and J by 5 bases, 2 bases remained unmatched. Germline CDR1 reads SEHNR; CDR2 reads FQNEAQ (reference sequence). This CDR3 is CASRRLAGGTGELFF. The CDR3 DNA follows: TGTGCCAGCAGGAGACTAGCGGGAGGGACCGGGGAGCTGTTTTTT.

The CDR3 nucleotides read TGTGCCAGCAGCTTGATGTTGCGGGACCCTAAAGAGACCCAGTACTTC. This sequence encodes CASSLMLRDPKETQYF. V gene TRBV5-5 combines with J gene TRBJ2-5; D may be TRBD2 (6 bases). Germline V lookup: CDR1 SGHKS, CDR2 YYEKEE (reference sequence). Trimming took 1 base from V and 3 from J, leaving 16 bases between them. The CDR3 has 16 amino acids.

Only one count was recorded for this clone. The chain links TRBV4-3 to TRBJ1-5; D ambiguous. Germline CDR1 LGHNA, CDR2 YSLEER. The germline V and J ends were trimmed by 0 bases and 5 bases, with 8 bases remaining between them. This CDR3 region has 14 residues. The DNA for the CDR3 is TGCGCCAGCAGCCAAGATAACACCTATCAGCCCCAGCATTTT. Encoded protein: CASSQDNTYQPQHF.

The chain uses TRBV7-9 and TRBJ2-5; 9 nucleotides agree with TRBD2. Looked up from germline, CDR1 is SEHNR and CDR2 is FQNEAQ (reference sequence). The V segment lost 4 bases and the J segment 2 bases; nucleotides outside the gene matches: 17. The CDR3 extends over 19 amino acids. CDR3 protein: CASSSIYDLAGAGQETQYF. The CDR3 region has the DNA TGTGCCAGCAGCTCAATATACGACTTAGCGGGGGCGGGGCAAGAGACCCAGTACTTC.

This sequence joins TRBV18 and TRBJ1-6; D may be TRBD1 (6 bases). Trimming removed 2 bases at V and 8 bases at J, with 10 bases between. Germline CDR1 KGHSH, CDR2 LQKENI. CDR3 length: 14 amino acids. DNA of the CDR3: TGTGCCAGCTCACCAGGGGGGCAGGATTCACCCCTCCACTTT. It encodes CASSPGGQDSPLHF.